This TCR beta chain was sequenced in a study of vaccination and CD4 T cells after COVID-19. In the study overall: Convalescents were six males and four females, two of them Hispanic.

An Oncomine TCR Beta short-read assay was used to sequence the DNA from cultured CD4+ T cells. TCRdb independently ran MiXCR on the PCR reads; one entry per CDR3 protein. The table records 22,000 or so distinct CDR3 sequences, nearly 55% of them present only once. V was cut by 3 bases and J by 8 bases, with 18 bases left in between. This CDR3 contains 15 residues. The germline V gene has CDR1 KGHDR and CDR2 SFDVKD. This clonotype has a handful of counts. Its antigen remains unidentified. Described treatment: roughly 10-day PBMC culture with coronavirus spike peptide pools or control peptides (ViraFEST assay). Expanded clonotypes were found by TCR sequencing after peptide-pool stimulation (ViraFEST).

Sequenced input: CD4+ T cells from blood, cultured in vitro. The rearrangement joins TRBV24-1 to TRBJ1-2; D remains ambiguous. This receptor was identified in a human donor who had recovered from COVID-19. The CDR3 loop is CATSDPGRGTRGYTF. In DNA form, the CDR3 reads TGTGCCACCAGTGATCCCGGTCGGGGAACTCGGGGCTACACCTTC.